A single sample gave rise to the 25 T cell receptor beta chains below, sequenced in a study of T cell repertoires in cytomegalovirus infection. Each CDR3 protein gets one entry after TCRdb re-called the reads with MiXCR. Among fewer than 350,000 distinct CDR3 sequences, almost 30% were seen once, and the ten largest hold around 19%. Their target antigens are unknown. The sequenced sample was cultured PBMCs, obtained from culture after CMV antigen stimulation. Every receptor here comes from a human donor in good health (CMV status not recorded). Some clones in this sample may be carry-over from other donors' samples.

In this sample, this clonotype turned up many times. The chain recombines TRBV19 with TRBJ1-5; D uncertain. V shed 4 bases and J shed 5 bases, with 21 bases lying between them. Germline assignment: CDR1 LNHDA and CDR2 SQIVND (reference sequence). The CDR3 is 17 residues long. This CDR3 is CASSTGMPFGEDQPQHF. CDR3 sequence (DNA): TGTGCCAGTAGTACCGGGATGCCGTTCGGGGAAGATCAGCCCCAGCATTTT.

The genes are TRBV10-3 and TRBJ2-7; 7 nucleotides align to TRBD2. Germline CDR1 reads ENHRY; CDR2 reads SYGVKD. J gave up 1 base and V 5 bases, and 8 bases lay outside the gene matches. This CDR3 is built from 15 residues. The CDR3 region has the DNA TGTGCCATCAGTCCGGGAACGGGAGGATCCTACGAGCAGTACTTC. Protein: CAISPGTGGSYEQYF.

There are a few counts of this clonotype. The chain recombines TRBV4-2 with TRBJ2-3, with D possibly TRBD2 on 6 matching bases. V was shortened by 1 base and J by 3 bases, with 14 bases between the two germline ends. Per the germline V gene, CDR1 is LGHNA and CDR2 is YNFKEQ. This CDR3 is 16 amino acids long. In DNA, the CDR3 is TGTGCCAGCAGCCAAGTGGACCCCGGGGGTACAGATACGCAGTATTTT. This translates into CASSQVDPGGTDTQYF.

This sequence joins TRBV7-2 and TRBJ1-1; D is perhaps TRBD1 (5 bases). This CDR3 has 12 residues. Trimming stripped 2 bases from V and 7 bases from J, with 8 bases between. Germline lookup yields CDR1 SGHTA and CDR2 FQGNSA. CDR3 loop: CASSLSQGEAFF. The CDR3 nucleotides read TGTGCCAGCAGCTTAAGTCAGGGTGAAGCTTTCTTT.

The rearrangement uses TRBV28 and TRBJ1-1; TRBD1 is a possible D gene (6 bases). This CDR3 is built from 14 residues. CDR1 MDHEN and CDR2 SYDVKM come from the germline V gene. V lost 4 bases and J 1 base, leaving 10 bases between the germline ends. This chain's CDR3 is CASSSNRANTEAFF. The CDR3 DNA sequence: TGTGCCAGCAGTTCCAACAGGGCGAACACTGAAGCTTTCTTT.

This clonotype came up many times. The V gene is TRBV6-5, the J gene TRBJ1-3; D is ambiguous. V was pared by 0 bases and J by 0 bases, with 6 bases between. Germline lookup yields CDR1 MNHEY and CDR2 SVGAGI. The CDR3 runs to 15 residues. For the CDR3, the DNA is TGTGCCAGCAGTTACTCCCAATACTCTGGAAACACCATATATTTT. It is translated as CASSYSQYSGNTIYF.

The J gene is TRBJ2-1, the V gene TRBV20-1; perhaps D is TRBD1 or TRBD2 (6 bases each). V shed 3 bases and J shed 5 bases, with 20 bases lying between them. This CDR3 has 16 residues. Germline assignment: CDR1 DFQATT and CDR2 SNEGSKA (reference sequence). The CDR3 region is CSASVFSGGDNNEQFF. The CDR3 DNA is TGCAGTGCTAGTGTATTTTCTGGCGGGGACAACAATGAGCAGTTCTTC.

This clonotype has a handful of counts. The chain combines TRBV7-3 with TRBJ1-1; no definite D call. The CDR3 extends over 13 amino acids. The V end lost 5 bases, the J end lost 4 bases, and 11 bases lay between the germline ends. Germline CDR1 SGHTA, CDR2 FQGTGA. The CDR3 nucleotides are TGTGCCAGCAGCCCACAGCCGGGCACTGAAGCTTTCTTT. This codes for CASSPQPGTEAFF.

The chain has TRBV2 and TRBJ2-3; 8 bases map to TRBD2. The CDR3 totals 15 residues. CDR1 SNHLY and CDR2 FYNNEI come from the germline V gene. V was clipped by 5 bases and J by 0 bases; unmatched bases: 4. The CDR3 here is CASSRSGRSTDTQYF. Here the CDR3 DNA reads TGTGCCAGCAGTCGAAGCGGGAGAAGCACAGATACGCAGTATTTT.

The CDR3 DNA reads TGCGCCAGCAGCCCGTCAGTCGGAGGAAGCTATGGCTACACCTTC. It yields the protein CASSPSVGGSYGYTF. V usage is TRBV5-1 and J usage is TRBJ1-2; D gene ambiguous. The germline V and J ends were trimmed by 4 bases and 4 bases, with 17 bases remaining between them. The CDR3 is 15 residues long. Germline CDR1 is SGHRS and CDR2 is YFSETQ.

The sample holds a few counts of this clonotype. V usage is TRBV7-2 and J usage is TRBJ2-3; D unresolved. With 3 bases removed from V and 9 bases from J, the gap between germline ends came to 10 bases. The CDR3 covers 12 residues. From germline, CDR1 is SGHTA and CDR2 FQGNSA. CDR3 protein: CASSLNYGTQYF. CDR3 in DNA: TGTGCCAGCAGCTTGAATTATGGGACGCAGTATTTT. The full variable domain, with the rest looked up from reference TRBV7-2 and TRBJ2-3, is GAGVSQSPSNKVTEKGKDVELRCDPISGHTALYWYRQSLGQGLEFLIYFQGNSAPDKSGLPSDRFSAERTGGSVSTLTIQRTQQEDSAVYLCASSLNYGTQYFGPGTRLTVL.

The chain recombines TRBV14 with TRBJ2-3, with 7 bases that match TRBD2. Germline V gives CDR1 SGHDN, CDR2 FVKESK. V was clipped by 2 bases and J by 2 bases; unmatched bases: 7. The CDR3 is 16 amino acids. The CDR3 reads CASSQIQREDTDTQYF. The CDR3 DNA reads as TGTGCCAGCAGCCAAATCCAGCGGGAAGACACAGATACGCAGTATTTT.

The chain is built from TRBV6-5 and TRBJ2-1; the D gene is possibly TRBD1 (5 bases). V lost 10 bases and J lost 5, with 15 bases in between. CDR1 and CDR2 (germline): MNHEY, SVGAGI. CDR3 length: 13 amino acids. Here the CDR3 DNA reads TGTGCCACCCTCCCAGGGATTAACAATGAGCAGTTCTTC. Its translation is CATLPGINNEQFF.

The V gene is TRBV7-3, the J gene TRBJ2-1, with 10 bases that match TRBD1. Germline-derived CDR1 and CDR2 are SGHTA and FQGTGA. V gave up 5 bases and J gave up 7 bases; unmatched junction bases: 8. This CDR3 has 15 amino acids. The CDR3 coding sequence is TGTGCCAGCAGCAAGGGACAGGGGAAGGGGAATGAGCAGTTCTTC. As protein: CASSKGQGKGNEQFF.

This clonotype was picked up a small number of times. As DNA, the CDR3 is TGTGCCAGCAGCCCCGCGACAGGGTTGAACACTGAAGCTTTCTTT. This encodes CASSPATGLNTEAFF. The genes are TRBV7-9 and TRBJ1-1; 7 bases line up with TRBD1. This CDR3 has 15 amino acids. The V gene's germline CDR1 is SEHNR and CDR2 FQNEAQ (reference sequence). V lost 5 bases, J lost 0 bases, and 6 bases stayed unmatched.

This sequence joins TRBV5-3 and TRBJ2-1; D call uncertain. TRBV5-3 is recorded as an ORF, its role being uncertain. V lost 8 bases and J lost 5, with 14 bases in between. There are 13 residues in the CDR3. CDR3 region: CASSTVPDNEQFF. The CDR3 DNA reads TGTGCCAGCAGCACGGTACCCGACAATGAGCAGTTCTTC.

V gene TRBV7-2 combines with J gene TRBJ2-5; TRBD1 is a possible D gene (6 bases). Per the germline V gene, CDR1 is SGHTA and CDR2 is FQGNSA. The CDR3 runs 15 residues. Trimming left V 3 bases short and J 4 bases short, with 15 bases between. CDR3 sequence: CASSFLGAGRETQYF. In nucleotides, the CDR3 is TGTGCCAGCAGCTTTTTGGGGGCTGGGAGAGAGACCCAGTACTTC.

This clonotype was found a few times. V usage is TRBV30 and J usage is TRBJ2-3, with 8 bases identical to TRBD1. With 4 bases clipped from V and 3 bases from J, the junction kept 9 bases outside the gene matches. Per the germline V gene, CDR1 is GTSNPN and CDR2 is SVGIG (reference sequence). This CDR3 comprises 15 residues. The CDR3 nucleotides read TGTGCCTGGACCAGGGGGCGAATATTGACAGATACGCAGTATTTT. Its translation is CAWTRGRILTDTQYF. Using reference TRBV30 and TRBJ2-3 for the parts outside the CDR3, the full variable domain is SQTIHQWPATLVQPVGSPLSLECTVEGTSNPNLYWYRQAAGRGLQLLFYSVGIGQISSEVPQNLSASRPQDRQFILSSKKLLLSDSGFYLCAWTRGRILTDTQYFGPGTRLTVL.

This clonotype was counted between two and nine times. CDR3 nucleotides: TGTGCCAGCGGACCCCTAGCGGGGGGCCGGTCACAAGATACGCAGTATTTT. Protein sequence: CASGPLAGGRSQDTQYF. The chain employs TRBV6-2 or TRBV6-3 and TRBJ2-3, with TRBD2 matching over 11 bases. Germline CDR1 reads MNHEY; CDR2 reads SVGEGT. CDR3 length equals 17 residues. With V trimmed by 8 bases and J by 5 bases, 15 bases remained unmatched.

This clonotype came up a few times. The genes are TRBV12-5 and TRBJ1-1, with TRBD1 matching 9 bases. The V gene's germline CDR1 is LGHNT and CDR2 FRNRAP. This CDR3 has 15 residues. With 4 bases clipped from V and 1 base from J, the junction kept 4 bases outside the gene matches. The CDR3 nucleotides are TGTGCTAGTGGTTCAGGGGGACAGGGGAACACTGAAGCTTTCTTT. Protein product: CASGSGGQGNTEAFF.

The chain employs TRBV6-2 or TRBV6-3 and TRBJ1-1, with a tentative D call TRBD1 (5 bases). Trimming removed 2 bases at V and 0 bases at J, with 13 bases between. The CDR3 is 16 amino acids. The germline V gene has CDR1 MNHEY and CDR2 SVGEGT. The CDR3 region has the DNA TGTGCCAGCAGTTACGGTCGGGGCACCATGAACACTGAAGCTTTCTTT. Its protein is CASSYGRGTMNTEAFF.

The V and J genes are TRBV7-8 and TRBJ2-5, with TRBD1 matching 8 bases. The germline V gene has CDR1 SGHVS and CDR2 FQNEAQ. The CDR3 contains 15 residues. Unmatched junction bases numbered 5, after V lost 3 bases and J lost 2 bases. CDR3 sequence reads: CASSFYRGRQETQYF. CDR3 coding DNA: TGTGCCAGCAGCTTCTACAGGGGGAGGCAAGAGACCCAGTACTTC.

This clonotype was seen repeatedly, ten times or more. The rearrangement links TRBV19 to TRBJ2-7; the match to TRBD1 covers 8 bases. The CDR3 consists of 14 residues. After removal of 1 base from V and 4 bases from J, the junction contained 3 bases not matched to a gene. Germline CDR1 and CDR2: LNHDA and SQIVND (reference sequence). Here the CDR3 reads CASSIGQGAYEQYF. CDR3 sequence (DNA): TGTGCCAGTAGTATAGGGCAGGGGGCGTACGAGCAGTACTTC.

This chain links TRBV4-2 with TRBJ1-4, with unresolved D. The CDR3 loop spans 16 amino acids. V lost 1 base, J lost 2 bases, and 11 bases lay in between. Germline values: CDR1 LGHNA, CDR2 YNFKEQ. The CDR3 loop reads CASSQGLELTNEKLFF. CDR3 coding DNA: TGTGCCAGCAGCCAAGGTTTGGAACTGACTAATGAAAAACTGTTTTTT.

V usage is TRBV7-2 and J usage is TRBJ2-1, with 12 positions matching TRBD2. The V segment lost 7 bases and the J segment 10 bases; nucleotides outside the gene matches: 14. The CDR3 covers 16 residues. Germline values: CDR1 SGHTA, CDR2 FQGNSA. The DNA for the CDR3 is TGTGCCAGCAACCGAGGAGGGCTAGCGGGAGGGATCGAGCAGTTCTTC. Encoded protein: CASNRGGLAGGIEQFF.